Below are 9 T cell receptor beta chains sequenced from a single sample in a study of PD-1 blockade in mismatch repair-deficient tumors. Some clones are missing from TCRdb's copy, which holds only in-frame ones; the method was immunoSEQ multiplex PCR. The profile shows roughly 130,000 clones, almost 90% of them singletons. This sample comprised peripheral blood, obtained roughly 70 weeks after starting pembrolizumab. The receptors shown here come from an adult with mismatch repair-deficient cancer.

V usage is TRBV19 and J usage is TRBJ2-1; D is uncertain. The V end lost 5 bases, the J end lost 9 bases, and 11 bases lay between the germline ends. The CDR3 is made up of 12 amino acids. Germline V lookup: CDR1 LNHDA, CDR2 SQIVND (reference sequence). CDR3 protein: CASSDSALEQFF. The DNA for the CDR3 is TGTGCCAGTAGTGATTCTGCCCTTGAGCAGTTCTTC.

The chain combines TRBV7-3 with TRBJ2-1, with D possibly called TRBD1 or TRBD2 (5 bases each). Per germline, CDR1 SGHTA and CDR2 FQGTGA. V was cut by 4 bases and J by 6 bases, with 7 bases left in between. The CDR3 totals 12 residues. The CDR3 DNA reads TGTGCCAGCAGCTCTGGGGGCAATGAGCAGTTCTTC. This translates into CASSSGGNEQFF.

The V call is TRBV28, the J call TRBJ2-1; TRBD1 matches at 7 bases. The CDR3 is made up of 17 amino acids. J was trimmed by 7 bases and V by 6 bases; bases with no gene match: 18. Germline CDR1 reads MDHEN; CDR2 reads SYDVKM. The CDR3 DNA reads as TGTGCCAGCAGCCCCCCCACTGACAGGGTACAGTTGAATGAGCAGTTCTTC. This translates into CASSPPTDRVQLNEQFF.

As concerns this clone: Within the sample, other DNA sequences also encode this same CDR3. The chain couples TRBV7-9 to TRBJ2-7; TRBD1 matches at 9 bases. Trimming at V came to 1 base and at J to 4 bases, leaving 5 bases not matched to a gene. The length of the CDR3 is 15 residues. Germline V gene lookup returns CDR1 SEHNR and CDR2 FQNEAQ (reference sequence). CDR3 DNA: TGTGCCAGCAGCTTAGGGGGACAGGGCTCTTACGAGCAGTACTTC. Its translation is CASSLGGQGSYEQYF.

The chain carries TRBV15 and TRBJ1-1; TRBD1 agrees at 10 bases. From germline, CDR1 is LNHNV and CDR2 YYDKDF (reference sequence). The V and J ends lost 0 bases and 4 bases, in that order; junction bases with no gene match: 8. This CDR3 comprises 17 residues. The CDR3: CATSRDWGQGTGTEAFF. In DNA, the CDR3 is TGTGCCACCAGCAGAGATTGGGGACAGGGGACAGGCACTGAAGCTTTCTTT.

The rearrangement links TRBV5-4 to TRBJ1-1, with a weak D call TRBD1 (5 bases). This CDR3 is 14 amino acids long. The V gene's germline CDR1 is SGHNT and CDR2 YYREEE (reference sequence). Trimming took off 1 base at V and 2 bases at J, with 9 bases between the two ends. CDR3 amino acids: CASSLWGGNTEAFF. The CDR3 DNA reads TGTGCCAGCAGCTTGTGGGGCGGAAACACTGAAGCTTTCTTT.

CDR3 bases: TGTGCCTGGAGTGTACGAGGGGGACGGCCCTACGAGCAGTACTTC. Amino acid sequence: CAWSVRGGRPYEQYF. The chain combines TRBV30 with TRBJ2-7; D perhaps matches TRBD1 (6 bases). V was clipped by 0 bases and J by 2 bases, with 14 bases between them. The CDR3 runs to 15 residues. Germline CDR1 is GTSNPN and CDR2 is SVGIG (reference sequence).

The chain couples TRBV7-9 to TRBJ2-7; D gene unclear. CDR3 length: 12 residues. With 3 bases removed from V and 3 bases from J, the gap between germline ends came to 6 bases. Germline lookup yields CDR1 SEHNR and CDR2 FQNEAQ (reference sequence). Here the CDR3 DNA reads TGTGCCAGCAGCTTTAGTGTCTACGAGCAGTACTTC. Protein product: CASSFSVYEQYF.

There are a few counts of this clone. The chain recombines TRBV13 with TRBJ1-3, with D uncertain. The V gene's germline CDR1 is PRHDT and CDR2 FYEKMQ (reference sequence). This CDR3 has 14 residues. The V gene lost 3 bases and the J gene lost 0 bases, with 6 bases spanning the gap. DNA of the CDR3: TGTGCCAGCAGCTTTGGCAGCTCTGGAAACACCATATATTTT. Protein product: CASSFGSSGNTIYF.